This section outlines one TCR beta chain sequence together with its context. Its cognate antigen has yet to be identified. No much larger clone is present one base from it, and per-base qualities are unavailable. The time point label of this sample denotes: blood 2 weeks post-SBRT. What this sample's treatment or condition label stands for: 15 Gy SBRT to primary tumor, nephrectomy 4 weeks later. Serial peripheral blood from radiation-treated patients was sampled at baseline, 2 weeks and 4 weeks after SBRT to track tumor-enriched clonotypes. Renal cell carcinoma with clear cell pathology was present in all patients. Genomic DNA for TCR sequencing was prepared using the QIAamp DNA Blood Mini Kit (Qiagen). The analyses included just those samples that passed every quality control check. The data were taken from a study of radiation and T cells in renal cell carcinoma (dated by TCRdb to between 2020 and 2021). About the study as a whole: Samples were obtained from a clinical trial, in which 15 Gy stereotactic body radiation therapy was delivered to primary renal cell carcinomas and nephrectomy was performed 4 weeks later. In total, about 50 samples, comprising 26 tumors and about 27 peripheral blood samples, were subjected to TCR beta sequencing. Across all 50 or so samples, 4 million or so unique CDR3 nucleotide sequences encoding roughly 2,800,000 unique CDR3 amino acid sequences were identified.

TCR beta libraries were generated from genomic DNA with the immunoSEQ kit, following the manufacturer's recommendations. To prepare the libraries, a first multiplex PCR with proprietary primers was run, followed by a second PCR that added unique barcodes, and a bead cleanup was done after each round. Each sample batch included a kit-provided positive control reaction and a negative control reaction. The final libraries underwent checking on an Agilent 4200 TapeStation D1000 ScreenTape, volumetric pooling, and quantification by qPCR. Sequencing was performed on an Illumina NextSeq500 with a MidOutput 150-cycle cartridge, and 156 Read1 and 15 Index1 cycles were run with kit custom primers. The pooled library was loaded at 1.0 pM, and around 20% PhiX control was spiked in. The paper's data handling went like this. The vendor-processed data were analyzed in R, and a clonotype was defined as all T cells that share the same CDR3 nucleotide sequence. For clone abundance analyses, frequencies were normalized to the 10,000 most abundant clones per sample. Public T cell clones, which averaged fewer than five per sample, were removed prior to analysis. A difference in abundance of at least 32-fold between compartments was used to define tumor-enriched and baseline blood-enriched clonotypes. Clonotypes expanded or contracted between blood time points were identified with a beta-binomial differential abundance model. Similarity between tumor and blood repertoires was quantified using the Baroni-Urbani and Buser coefficient, and groups were compared with two-tailed Wilcoxon tests in R. Held by TCRdb, this immuneACCESS table contains in-frame sequences only and omits some clones. Under half of the omission traces to an unresolved V gene where checked; the cause of the rest is unknown. V, J and clone size reflect that table, while D and trimming were determined from the DNA. This sample gives some 120,000 clones in total; 75% to 90% of them show up just once. 1.5% to 2% of the sample is taken by the ten largest.

Here is what the overall study found, with its caveats: An increase in top tumor clonotypes in blood was observed from baseline to 2 weeks post-radiation, followed by contraction by 4 weeks, which was taken to suggest transient expansion of tumor-resident clones. Because the trial had a single-armed design, the trial could not examine how radiation dose or scheduling affected the TCR repertoire. Dynamics of the blood repertoire were not tracked past 4 weeks after treatment. Because no pretreatment tumor biopsies were available, whether clonotypes were present in the tumor at baseline could not be determined.

Source: blood, taken from a patient whose treatment included radiotherapy and nephrectomy. This TCR was sampled from a woman aged 60 to 75 with renal cell carcinoma.

The CDR3 is CASSFGVGNEKLFF. The DNA sequence reads TGTGCCAGCAGCTTCGGTGTGGGTAATGAAAAACTGTTTTTT. The chain couples TRBV5-4 to TRBJ1-4; no D segment can be confidently identified. Trimming costs V 2 bases and J 4 bases, and their ends lie 9 bases apart. The CDR3 has 14 amino acids, counting the end cysteine and phenylalanine. This entry keeps only the CDR3 DNA: 42 bases, framed from base 1. The germline V gene encodes CDR1 SGHNT and CDR2 YYREEE (reference sequence).